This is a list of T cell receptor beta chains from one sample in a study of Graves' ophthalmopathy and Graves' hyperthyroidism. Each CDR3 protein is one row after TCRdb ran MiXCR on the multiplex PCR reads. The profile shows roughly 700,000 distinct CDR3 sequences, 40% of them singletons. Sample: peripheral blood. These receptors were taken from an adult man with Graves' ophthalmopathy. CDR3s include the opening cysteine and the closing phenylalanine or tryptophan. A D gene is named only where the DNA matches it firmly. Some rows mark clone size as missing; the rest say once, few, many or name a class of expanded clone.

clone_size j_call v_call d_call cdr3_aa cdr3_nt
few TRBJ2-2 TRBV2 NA CASRRRGTGELFF TGTGCCAGCAGGAGGAGGGGTACCGGGGAGCTGTTTTTT
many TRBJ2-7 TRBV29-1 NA CSGARTGEQYF TGCAGCGGAGCCAGGACGGGAGAGCAGTACTTC
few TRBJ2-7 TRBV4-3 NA CASSQVMRGYEQYF TGCGCCAGCAGCCAAGTCATGAGGGGGTACGAGCAGTACTTC
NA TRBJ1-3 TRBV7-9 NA CASSFIGSGNTIYF TGTGCCAGCAGCTTTATCGGGTCCGGAAACACCATATATTTT
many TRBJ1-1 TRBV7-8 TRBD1 CASSLGWGRGTMNTEAFF TGTGCCAGCAGCTTAGGTTGGGGCAGGGGGACCATGAACACTGAAGCTTTCTTT
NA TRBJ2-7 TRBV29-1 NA CSVEMGDTSSYEQYF TGCAGCGTTGAAATGGGTGACACGAGCTCCTACGAGCAGTACTTC
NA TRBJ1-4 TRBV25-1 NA CASSFRTFNEKLFF TGTGCCAGCAGTTTTCGGACATTCAATGAAAAACTGTTTTTT
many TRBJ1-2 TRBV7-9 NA CASSSGTPTHSNYGYTF TGTGCCAGCAGCTCAGGGACACCCACACATTCTAACTATGGCTACACCTTC
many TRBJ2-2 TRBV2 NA CASKRVTGELFF TGTGCCAGCAAACGGGTGACCGGGGAGCTGTTTTTT
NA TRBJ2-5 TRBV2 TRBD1 CASSSRAGGGQETQYF TGTGCCAGCAGCTCCCGGGCAGGGGGCGGCCAAGAGACCCAGTACTTC
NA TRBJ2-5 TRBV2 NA CASSPGGEFETQYF TGTGCCAGCAGTCCAGGGGGGGAGTTTGAGACCCAGTACTTC
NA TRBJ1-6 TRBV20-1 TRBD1 CSASGQGYSPLHF TGCAGTGCCTCTGGACAGGGGTATTCACCCCTCCACTTT
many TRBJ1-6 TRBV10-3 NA CAITTGLNSPLHF TGTGCCATCACTACAGGTCTAAATTCACCCCTCCACTTT
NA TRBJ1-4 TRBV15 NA CATSSHVGIKNEKLFF TGTGCCACCAGCAGCCACGTCGGGATCAAGAATGAAAAACTGTTTTTT
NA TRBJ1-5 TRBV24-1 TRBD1 CATSAQADRGHQPQHF TGTGCCACCAGTGCCCAAGCCGACAGGGGGCATCAGCCCCAGCATTTT
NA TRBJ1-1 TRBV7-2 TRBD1 CASSYQGAYTEAFF TGTGCCAGCAGTTACCAGGGGGCCTACACTGAAGCTTTCTTT
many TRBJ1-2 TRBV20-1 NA CSAVGVSYGYTF TGCAGTGCCGTAGGGGTCAGCTATGGCTACACCTTC
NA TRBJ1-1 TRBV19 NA CASRSRGEPSTEAFF TGTGCCAGTAGATCGAGGGGGGAGCCCTCCACTGAAGCTTTCTTT
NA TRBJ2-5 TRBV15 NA CATSGGTGWQTQYF TGTGCCACCAGCGGAGGAACAGGGTGGCAGACCCAGTACTTC
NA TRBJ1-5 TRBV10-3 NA CAISPTGRRGWPQHF TGTGCCATCAGTCCCACGGGACGCCGGGGGTGGCCCCAGCATTTT
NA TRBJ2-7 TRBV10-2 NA CASSVRGGASYEQYF TGCGCCAGCAGTGTAAGAGGTGGCGCGTCCTACGAGCAGTACTTC
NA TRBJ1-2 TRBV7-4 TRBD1 CASILKGGWGYTF TGTGCCAGCATACTCAAAGGGGGCTGGGGCTACACCTTC
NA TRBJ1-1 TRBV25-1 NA CAWSPTTEAFF TGTGCCTGGAGCCCGACAACCGAAGCTTTCTTT
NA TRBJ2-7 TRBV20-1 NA CSAGEGVQNREQYF TGCAGTGCGGGCGAGGGAGTACAGAATCGCGAGCAGTACTTC
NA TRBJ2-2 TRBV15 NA CATSRGTSPTGELFF TGTGCCACCAGCAGAGGGACAAGCCCCACCGGGGAGCTGTTTTTT
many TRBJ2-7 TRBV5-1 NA CASSLQRRSYEQYF TGCGCCAGCAGCTTGCAGCGTCGCTCCTACGAGCAGTACTTC
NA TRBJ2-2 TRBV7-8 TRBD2 CASTLGREDTGELFF TGTGCCAGCACCCTCGGGAGGGAGGACACCGGGGAGCTGTTTTTT
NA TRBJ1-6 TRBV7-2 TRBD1 CASSLGDRGLRSPLHF TGTGCCAGCAGCTTAGGGGACAGGGGGCTAAGATCACCCCTCCACTTT
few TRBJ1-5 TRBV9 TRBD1 CASSPGGSNQPQHF TGTGCCAGCAGTCCAGGGGGTAGCAATCAGCCCCAGCATTTT
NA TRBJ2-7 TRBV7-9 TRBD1 CASSLVGTGFGEQYF TGTGCCAGCAGCTTAGTGGGGACAGGGTTTGGTGAGCAGTACTTC
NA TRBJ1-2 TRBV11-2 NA CASSLGVRGEVCGYTF TGTGCCAGCAGCTTAGGGGTCCGGGGGGAAGTCTGTGGCTACACCTTC
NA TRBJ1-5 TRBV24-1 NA CAWSVSDQPQHF TGTGCCTGGAGTGTCTCCGATCAGCCCCAGCATTTT